The 29 T cell receptor beta chains in this list originate from one sample, sequenced in a study of T cells after yellow fever vaccination (dated by TCRdb to between 2019 and 2020). Library preparation employed 5' RACE. Instrument used: Illumina HiSeq 2500. Through fastp at Q25 and MiXCR, TCRdb rebuilt clones from the public reads, retaining in-frame beta chains. All rows with the same CDR3 protein become a single entry with the most common DNA and genes. The sample has fewer than 85,000 distinct CDR3 sequences on record, 7.5% to 8% of them singletons. The top ten clonotypes cover 35% to 45% of the sample. Reading the label with the study, this specimen's treatment or condition is: live attenuated yellow fever vaccine strain. The sample consisted of CD8+ T cells sorted from PBMCs, taken on the day of the yellow fever booster vaccination. These receptors came from a man aged 25 to 40 who received the YFV17D yellow fever vaccine.

This clonotype turned up a few times. The V call is TRBV7-9, the J call TRBJ2-7; 13 nucleotides match TRBD2. Germline V gene data show CDR1 as SEHNR and CDR2 as FQNEAQ (reference sequence). J gave up 5 bases and V 5 bases, and 6 bases lay outside the gene matches. There are 15 residues in the CDR3. The CDR3 reads CASSPPGTSGNEQYF. In DNA, the CDR3 is TGTGCCAGCAGCCCTCCCGGGACTAGCGGGAACGAGCAGTACTTC.

The rearrangement uses TRBV5-4 and TRBJ2-5; 7 nucleotides line up with TRBD1. The germline V gene encodes CDR1 SGHNT and CDR2 YYREEE (reference sequence). The CDR3 is 15 residues long. The junction had 6 bases not matched to a gene; V was cut back by 4 bases and J by 0 bases. The CDR3 nucleotides are TGTGCCAGCAGCCCCCTGGGGACAGACCAAGAGACCCAGTACTTC. Protein sequence: CASSPLGTDQETQYF.

The chain carries TRBV19 and TRBJ1-5; possible D gene TRBD1, 5 bases. This CDR3 has 14 residues. Trimming pared 10 bases from V and 4 bases from J, leaving 17 bases between. CDR1 LNHDA and CDR2 SQIVND come from the germline V gene (reference sequence). The CDR3 DNA is TGTGCCACCTCAGTCATGGGGACTAATCAGCCCCAGCATTTT. It encodes CATSVMGTNQPQHF.

V usage is TRBV6-2 or TRBV6-3 and J usage is TRBJ2-1, with 15 bases identical to TRBD2. With V trimmed by 5 bases and J by 8 bases, 7 bases remained unmatched. Germline V lookup: CDR1 MNHEY, CDR2 SVGEGT. The CDR3 spans 16 residues. The CDR3 nucleotides read TGTGCCAGCAGTACAGGGACTAGCGGGAGGTGGTATGAGCAGTTCTTC. Amino acids: CASSTGTSGRWYEQFF.

The chain joins TRBV7-8 to TRBJ2-5; TRBD1 matches 11 bases. CDR1 is SGHVS, CDR2 FQNEAQ, per germline. This CDR3 region has 18 residues. Unmatched junction bases numbered 12, after V lost 5 bases and J lost 1 base. CDR3 region: CASSGRTGGSPIQETQYF. The CDR3 DNA reads TGTGCCAGCAGCGGCCGGACAGGGGGCAGCCCGATCCAAGAGACCCAGTACTTC.

This clonotype was detected only once. The chain carries TRBV20-1 and TRBJ2-3, with a weak D call TRBD1 (6 bases). V was shortened by 2 bases and J by 0 bases, with 18 bases between the two germline ends. Per germline, CDR1 DFQATT and CDR2 SNEGSKA (reference sequence). The CDR3 totals 17 residues. The CDR3 region is CSARSGDEKLSTDTQYF. The CDR3 region has the DNA TGCAGTGCTAGATCAGGGGACGAAAAGTTAAGCACAGATACGCAGTATTTT.

This chain joins TRBV6-2 or TRBV6-3 and TRBJ2-1; 8 bases match TRBD2. Germline V lookup: CDR1 MNHEY, CDR2 SVGEGT. The length of the CDR3 is 16 residues. V dropped 6 bases and J dropped 6; count of bases not matched to a gene: 13. Here the CDR3 reads CASRGTSGPMVNEQFF. For the CDR3, the DNA is TGTGCCAGCAGGGGCACTAGCGGCCCCATGGTCAATGAGCAGTTCTTC.

The DNA for the CDR3 is TGTGCCAGCAGCCGCCTGAGATTTGGAACAGAAGAGACCCAGTACTTC. It specifies CASSRLRFGTEETQYF. The chain employs TRBV12-3 or TRBV12-4 and TRBJ2-5, with no clear D. This CDR3 has 16 residues. Between the trimmed V and J ends, which lost 6 bases and 3 bases, there was a span of 20 bases.

This clonotype was seen more than once but under ten times. The chain has TRBV7-9 and TRBJ2-3; TRBD1 aligns across 10 bases. The CDR3 runs 12 residues. Germline V gene lookup returns CDR1 SEHNR and CDR2 FQNEAQ (reference sequence). CDR3: CGREGQGDTQYF. Here the CDR3 DNA reads TGTGGACGCGAGGGACAGGGGGATACGCAGTATTTT.

This sequence joins TRBV28 and TRBJ2-7, with 9 bases aligning to TRBD2. CDR1 is MDHEN and CDR2 is SYDVKM in the germline V gene. V shed 4 bases and J 5 bases; nucleotides not matched to a gene: 6. The CDR3 is made up of 14 amino acids. The CDR3 loop reads CASSSGLASNEQYF. CDR3 coding DNA: TGTGCCAGCAGTTCGGGACTAGCTAGTAACGAGCAGTACTTC. Using reference TRBV28 and TRBJ2-7 for the parts outside the CDR3, the full variable domain is DVKVTQSSRYLVKRTGEKVFLECVQDMDHENMFWYRQDPGLGLRLIYFSYDVKMKEKGDIPEGYSVSREKKERFSLILESASTNQTSMYLCASSSGLASNEQYFGPGTRLTVT.

This clonotype was detected only a few times. The chain recombines TRBV5-1 with TRBJ2-7; 8 bases are shared with TRBD1. Germline CDR1 SGHRS, CDR2 YFSETQ. The CDR3 has 14 amino acids. V was clipped by 3 bases and J by 1 base; unmatched bases: 3. The CDR3: CASSSRTGSYEQYF. DNA for the CDR3: TGCGCCAGCAGCTCACGGACAGGGTCCTACGAGCAGTACTTC.

Worth noting for this clonotype: With a much larger clone just one base away, this may be a read error. The V gene is TRBV12-3 or TRBV12-4, the J gene TRBJ2-3, with D perhaps given as TRBD1 or TRBD2 (5 bases each). The CDR3 covers 13 residues. The CDR3 protein is CDSSLGTLDTQYF. In nucleotides, the CDR3 is TGTGACAGCAGTTTGGGGACGTTGGATACGCAGTATTTT.

V and J are TRBV20-1 and TRBJ2-4; 11 positions match TRBD2. This CDR3 has 15 amino acids. With 6 bases clipped from V and 2 bases from J, the junction kept 6 bases outside the gene matches. Looked up from germline, CDR1 is DFQATT and CDR2 is SNEGSKA (reference sequence). The CDR3 region is CSAPLAGGTKNIQYF. CDR3 sequence (DNA): TGCAGTGCACCTCTAGCGGGAGGAACCAAAAACATTCAGTACTTC.

V gene TRBV27 combines with J gene TRBJ2-1, with D perhaps matching TRBD2 (9 bases). Germline values: CDR1 MNHEY, CDR2 SMNVEV (reference sequence). The CDR3 totals 17 residues. Deletions cut 8 bases from V and 6 bases from J, with 26 bases between. Written as DNA, the CDR3 is TGTGCCAGCGCACCCACGACAGGGGCGGGAGGGGGCAATGAGCAGTTCTTC. This sequence encodes CASAPTTGAGGGNEQFF.

There are a few counts of this clonotype. V is TRBV12-3 or TRBV12-4 and J is TRBJ2-7, with 13 bases lining up with TRBD2. The V gene end was trimmed by 2 bases and the J gene end by 5 bases; junction bases not matched to a gene: 6. The CDR3 contains 16 residues. The chain's CDR3 is CASSLRTSGSPDEQYF. CDR3 bases: TGTGCCAGCAGTTTACGGACTAGCGGGAGTCCGGACGAGCAGTACTTC.

A word on this clonotype: The junction and the germline gene differ at one end; a read error may be behind it. The chain has TRBV4-3 and TRBJ2-1; 9 bases map to TRBD2. The length of the CDR3 is 17 residues. Germline loops: CDR1 LGHNA, CDR2 YSLEER. DNA for the CDR3: TGCGCCAGCAGCCAAGAGACTAGCGGCCCGAGGGCCAATGGGCAGTTCTTC. This gives the protein CASSQETSGPRANGQFF.

This clonotype was seen only a few times. CDR3 nucleotides: TGTGCCAGCAGTTACGGGATAACAGAGAACACCGGGGAGCTGTTTTTT. It encodes CASSYGITENTGELFF. V is TRBV6-5 and J is TRBJ2-2; D is undetermined. The ends were cut back, 2 bases at V and 1 base at J, with 11 bases in the middle. Germline CDR1 is MNHEY and CDR2 is SVGAGI. The CDR3 has 16 amino acids.

Ten or more counts support this clonotype. The chain carries TRBV15 and TRBJ2-7, with TRBD1 matching over 7 bases. V trimming: 0 bases; J trimming: 2 bases; junction bases outside the gene matches: 4. The CDR3 length is 15 residues. The germline V gene has CDR1 LNHNV and CDR2 YYDKDF (reference sequence). The CDR3 DNA follows: TGTGCCACCAGCAGAGAGCCAACAGGGGCCTACGAGCAGTACTTC. It specifies CATSREPTGAYEQYF.

This clonotype was counted between two and nine times. The J gene is TRBJ2-7, the V gene TRBV7-9; TRBD2 matches 12 bases. Trimming removed 5 bases from V and 0 bases from J; junction bases left unmatched: 5. The germline CDR1 and CDR2 sequences are SEHNR and FQNEAQ (reference sequence). The CDR3 loop spans 16 amino acids. The CDR3 region is CASSGETSGSSYEQYF. For the CDR3, the DNA is TGTGCCAGCAGCGGGGAGACTAGCGGGAGCTCCTACGAGCAGTACTTC.

This clonotype was observed many times. This chain joins TRBV27 and TRBJ2-5; tentatively, D is TRBD1 or TRBD2 (5 bases each). Germline V CDR1 and CDR2: MNHEY, SMNVEV (reference sequence). Trimming left V 6 bases short and J 5 bases short, with 16 bases between. CDR3 size: 14 residues. As DNA, the CDR3 is TGTGCCAGCAGCTCTTATGGGGGAGCGGAGACCCAGTACTTC. As protein: CASSSYGGAETQYF.

This chain uses TRBV7-6 with TRBJ2-7; D is perhaps TRBD1 (7 bases). Trimming removed 5 bases at V and 2 bases at J, with 16 bases between. Germline CDR1 and CDR2: SGHVS and FNYEAQ. This CDR3 has 15 residues. CDR3 protein: CASSGGTVDPYEQYF. Written as DNA, the CDR3 is TGTGCCAGCAGCGGCGGGACAGTGGATCCCTACGAGCAGTACTTC.

The gene calls are TRBV4-2 and TRBJ2-3; TRBD2 might be the D (5 bases). The germline V and J ends were trimmed by 0 bases and 2 bases, with 12 bases remaining between them. From germline, CDR1 is LGHNA and CDR2 YNFKEQ. The CDR3 spans 16 residues. CDR3 coding DNA: TGTGCCAGCAGCCAAGATAGGGCGGGCGCCACAGATACGCAGTATTTT. It yields the protein CASSQDRAGATDTQYF.

This clonotype was observed at least ten times. The V call is TRBV4-3, the J call TRBJ2-7; a possible D gene is TRBD2 (5 bases). CDR3 size: 13 residues. Trimming shortened V by 3 bases and J by 6 bases, and 12 bases separated the two germline ends. The germline V gene encodes CDR1 LGHNA and CDR2 YSLEER. The CDR3 sequence: CASSQVRAPEQYF. The CDR3 bases are TGCGCCAGCAGCCAGGTGCGGGCCCCCGAGCAGTACTTC.

This clonotype was counted at least ten times. The chain employs TRBV9 and TRBJ2-7; 10 bases align to TRBD2. This CDR3 is built from 15 residues. The V gene's germline CDR1 is SGDLS and CDR2 YYNGEE. The ends lost 3 bases at V and 3 bases at J; junction bases unmatched: 6. The CDR3 region has the DNA TGTGCCAGCAGCGCTAGCGGGAGCCTCCTCTACGAGCAGTACTTC. The encoded protein is CASSASGSLLYEQYF.

The chain links TRBV5-1 to TRBJ2-7, with a possible D match to TRBD2 (5 bases). V lost 5 bases and J 4 bases, leaving 16 bases between the germline ends. CDR3 length: 14 residues. Germline V gene data show CDR1 as SGHRS and CDR2 as YFSETQ. DNA for the CDR3: TGCGCCAGCAGTCACCTAGACCGGGGTTACGAGCAGTACTTC. Amino acid sequence: CASSHLDRGYEQYF. Based on the CDR3 plus reference TRBV5-1 and TRBJ2-7, the full variable domain is KAGVTQTPRYLIKTRGQQVTLSCSPISGHRSVSWYQQTPGQGLQFLFEYFSETQRNKGNFPGRFSGRQFSNSRSEMNVSTLELGDSALYLCASSHLDRGYEQYFGPGTRLTVT.

This clonotype has just a few counts. V and J are TRBV7-2 and TRBJ2-1; D gene uncertain. Trimming pared 2 bases from V and 6 bases from J, leaving 8 bases between. The CDR3 extends over 13 amino acids. Looked up from germline, CDR1 is SGHTA and CDR2 is FQGNSA. DNA for the CDR3: TGTGCCAGCAGCTTATACGGCGTCAATGAGCAGTTCTTC. This codes for CASSLYGVNEQFF.

The chain carries TRBV29-1 and TRBJ2-1; 12 bases are a match to TRBD2. The V gene's germline CDR1 is SQVTM and CDR2 ANQGSEA. CDR3 length equals 15 residues. With V trimmed by 3 bases and J by 10 bases, 10 bases remained unmatched. This chain's CDR3 is CSVDLYLAGGQEQFF. The CDR3, as DNA: TGCAGCGTTGATTTGTATCTAGCGGGAGGGCAGGAGCAGTTCTTC.

The rearrangement uses TRBV11-2 and TRBJ2-5; 9 bases map to TRBD1. This CDR3 is 18 amino acids long. Unmatched junction bases numbered 18, after V lost 4 bases and J lost 6 bases. Germline-derived CDR1 and CDR2 are SGHAT and FQNNGV. The CDR3 DNA reads TGTGCCAGCAGCTCGCCGGAAATGGACAGGGGAGGTGGGAAGACCCAGTACTTC. This gives the protein CASSSPEMDRGGGKTQYF.

This clonotype was observed a handful of times. The J gene is TRBJ2-7, the V gene TRBV6-1, with 8 bases that match TRBD1. In germline, CDR1 is MNHNS, CDR2 SASEGT. The length of the CDR3 is 16 residues. V was pared by 5 bases and J by 0 bases, with 9 bases of the junction left unmatched. The DNA of the CDR3 is TGTGCCAGCAGTAATGATAGACAGGGGAGCTCCTACGAGCAGTACTTC. It is translated as CASSNDRQGSSYEQYF.